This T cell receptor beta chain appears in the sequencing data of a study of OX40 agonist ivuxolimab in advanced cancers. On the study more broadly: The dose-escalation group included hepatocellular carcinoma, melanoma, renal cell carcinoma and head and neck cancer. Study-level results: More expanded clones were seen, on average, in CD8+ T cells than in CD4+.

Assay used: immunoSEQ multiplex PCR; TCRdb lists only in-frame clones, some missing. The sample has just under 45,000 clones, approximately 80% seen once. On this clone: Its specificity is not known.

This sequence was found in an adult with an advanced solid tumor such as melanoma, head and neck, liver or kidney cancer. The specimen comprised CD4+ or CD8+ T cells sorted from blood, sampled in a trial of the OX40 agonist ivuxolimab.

DNA of the CDR3: TGTGCCAGCAGTTATAGAGGGGATGGCTACACCTTC. It codes for CASSYRGDGYTF. The chain has TRBV6-6 and TRBJ1-2; TRBD1 is a possible D gene (5 bases). This CDR3 comprises 12 residues. In germline, CDR1 is MNHNY, CDR2 SVGAGI (reference sequence). The ends were cut back, 3 bases at V and 6 bases at J, with 8 bases in the middle.